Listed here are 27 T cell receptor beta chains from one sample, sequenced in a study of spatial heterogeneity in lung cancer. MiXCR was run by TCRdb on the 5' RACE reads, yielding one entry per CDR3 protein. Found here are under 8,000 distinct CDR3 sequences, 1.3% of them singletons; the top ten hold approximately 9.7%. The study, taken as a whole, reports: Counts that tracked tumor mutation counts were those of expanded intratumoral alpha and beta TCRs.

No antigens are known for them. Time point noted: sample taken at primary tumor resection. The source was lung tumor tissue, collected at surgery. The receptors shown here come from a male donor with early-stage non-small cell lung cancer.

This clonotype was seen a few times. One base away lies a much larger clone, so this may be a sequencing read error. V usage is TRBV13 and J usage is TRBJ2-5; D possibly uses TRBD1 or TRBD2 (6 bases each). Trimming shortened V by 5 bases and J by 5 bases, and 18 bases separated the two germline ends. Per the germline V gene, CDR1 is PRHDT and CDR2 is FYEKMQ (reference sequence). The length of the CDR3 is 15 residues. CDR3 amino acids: CASSPQTGGGETQYF. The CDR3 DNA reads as TGTGCCAGCAGCCCGCAGACAGGTGGGGGGGAGACCCAGTACTTC.

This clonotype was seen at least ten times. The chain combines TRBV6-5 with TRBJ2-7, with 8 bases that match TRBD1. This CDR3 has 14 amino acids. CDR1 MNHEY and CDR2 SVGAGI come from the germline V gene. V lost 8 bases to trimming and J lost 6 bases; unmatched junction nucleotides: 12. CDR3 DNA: TGTGCCAGCCGCTTAGCACAGGGGGTCGGCGAGCAGTACTTC. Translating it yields CASRLAQGVGEQYF.

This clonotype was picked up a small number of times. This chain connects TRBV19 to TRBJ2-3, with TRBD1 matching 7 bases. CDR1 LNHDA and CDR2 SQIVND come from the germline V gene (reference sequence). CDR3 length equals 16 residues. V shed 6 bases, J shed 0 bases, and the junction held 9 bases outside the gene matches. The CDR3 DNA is TGTGCCAGTAGCCTAGGACAGGTTACGAGCACAGATACGCAGTATTTT. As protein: CASSLGQVTSTDTQYF. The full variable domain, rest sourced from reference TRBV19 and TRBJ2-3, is DGGITQSPKYLFRKEGQNVTLSCEQNLNHDAMYWYRQDPGQGLRLIYYSQIVNDFQKGDIAEGYSVSREKKESFPLTVTSAQKNPTAFYLCASSLGQVTSTDTQYFGPGTRLTVL.

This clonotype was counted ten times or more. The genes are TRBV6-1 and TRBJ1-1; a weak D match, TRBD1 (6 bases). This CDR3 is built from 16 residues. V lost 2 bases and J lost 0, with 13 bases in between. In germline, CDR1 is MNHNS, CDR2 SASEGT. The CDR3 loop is CASSETGTLMNTEAFF. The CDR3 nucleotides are TGTGCCAGCAGTGAAACCGGGACACTCATGAACACTGAAGCTTTCTTT.

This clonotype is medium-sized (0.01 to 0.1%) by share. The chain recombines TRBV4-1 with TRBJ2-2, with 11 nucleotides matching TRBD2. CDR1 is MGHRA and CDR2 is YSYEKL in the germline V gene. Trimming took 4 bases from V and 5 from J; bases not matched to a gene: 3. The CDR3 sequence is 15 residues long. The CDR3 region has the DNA TGCGCCAGCAGCCTTAGGACTAGCGGGACCGGGGAGCTGTTTTTT. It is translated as CASSLRTSGTGELFF.

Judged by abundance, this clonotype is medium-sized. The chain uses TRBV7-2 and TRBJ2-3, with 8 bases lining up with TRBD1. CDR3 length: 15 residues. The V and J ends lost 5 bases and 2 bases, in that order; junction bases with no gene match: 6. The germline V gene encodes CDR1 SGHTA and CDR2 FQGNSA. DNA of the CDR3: TGTGCCAGCAGCCTCGACAGGGGATTCACAGATACGCAGTATTTT. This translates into CASSLDRGFTDTQYF.

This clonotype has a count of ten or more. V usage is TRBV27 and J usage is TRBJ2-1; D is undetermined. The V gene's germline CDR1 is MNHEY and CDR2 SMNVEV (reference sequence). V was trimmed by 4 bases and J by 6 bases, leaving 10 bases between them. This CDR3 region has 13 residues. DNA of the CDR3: TGTGCCAGCAGTTATAACCCGGCCAATGAGCAGTTCTTC. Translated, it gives CASSYNPANEQFF.

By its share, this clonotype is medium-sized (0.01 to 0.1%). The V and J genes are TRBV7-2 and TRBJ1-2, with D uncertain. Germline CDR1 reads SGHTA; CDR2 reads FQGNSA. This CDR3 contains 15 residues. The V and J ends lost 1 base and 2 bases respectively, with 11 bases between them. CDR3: CASSLEGSGNYGYTF. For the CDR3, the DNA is TGTGCCAGCAGCTTAGAAGGGAGTGGGAACTATGGCTACACCTTC.

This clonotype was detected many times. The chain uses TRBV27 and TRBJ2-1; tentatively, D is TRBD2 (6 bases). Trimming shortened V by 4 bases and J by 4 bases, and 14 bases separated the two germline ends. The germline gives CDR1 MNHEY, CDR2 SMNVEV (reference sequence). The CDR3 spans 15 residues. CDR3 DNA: TGTGCCAGCAGTTCGGCGGGACCTAGATACAATGAGCAGTTCTTC. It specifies CASSSAGPRYNEQFF.

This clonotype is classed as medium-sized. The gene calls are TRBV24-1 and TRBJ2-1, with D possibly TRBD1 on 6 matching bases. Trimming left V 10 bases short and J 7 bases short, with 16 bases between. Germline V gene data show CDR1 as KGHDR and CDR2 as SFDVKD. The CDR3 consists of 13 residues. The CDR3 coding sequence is TGTGCCACTTGGGCAGGGGATAGAAATGAGCAGTTCTTC. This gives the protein CATWAGDRNEQFF.

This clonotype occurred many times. In DNA, the CDR3 is TGTGCCAGCAGAGGGACAGGGAACACCGGGGAGCTGTTTTTT. The encoded protein is CASRGTGNTGELFF. The V and J genes are TRBV7-2 and TRBJ2-2; 8 bases are shared with TRBD1. Germline trimming cut 6 bases from V and 1 base from J; bases unmatched to any gene: 1. Germline CDR1 reads SGHTA; CDR2 reads FQGNSA. The CDR3 loop spans 14 amino acids.

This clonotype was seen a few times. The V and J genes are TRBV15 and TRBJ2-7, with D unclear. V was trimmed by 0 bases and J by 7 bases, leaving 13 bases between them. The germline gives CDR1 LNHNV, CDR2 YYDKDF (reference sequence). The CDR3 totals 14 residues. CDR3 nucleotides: TGTGCCACCAGCAGAGATCAGGCCGCGCAGGAGCAGTACTTC. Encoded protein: CATSRDQAAQEQYF.

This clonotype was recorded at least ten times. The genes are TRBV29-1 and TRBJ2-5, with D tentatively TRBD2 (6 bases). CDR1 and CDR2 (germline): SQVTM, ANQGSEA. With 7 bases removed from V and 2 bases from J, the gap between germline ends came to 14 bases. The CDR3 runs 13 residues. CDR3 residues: CSAGDSGQETQYF. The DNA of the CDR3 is TGCAGCGCAGGAGACAGCGGGCAAGAGACCCAGTACTTC.

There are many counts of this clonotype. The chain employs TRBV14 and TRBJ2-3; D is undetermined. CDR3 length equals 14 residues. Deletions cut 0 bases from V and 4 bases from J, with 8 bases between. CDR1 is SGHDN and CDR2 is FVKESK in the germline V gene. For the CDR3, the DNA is TGTGCCAGCAGCCAAGATCCCCGAGCAGATACGCAGTATTTT. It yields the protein CASSQDPRADTQYF.

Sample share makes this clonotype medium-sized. The CDR3 is CASSPNRDYGYTF. Here the CDR3 DNA reads TGTGCCAGCAGCCCAAACAGGGACTATGGCTACACCTTC. The chain is built from TRBV12-3 or TRBV12-4 and TRBJ1-2; D is perhaps TRBD1 (6 bases). This CDR3 contains 13 residues. Deletions cut 6 bases from V and 3 bases from J, with 11 bases between.

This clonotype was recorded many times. The CDR3 sequence: CASSEGGGMNTEAFF. In DNA, the CDR3 is TGTGCCAGCAGTGAGGGGGGGGGGATGAACACTGAAGCTTTCTTT. This rearrangement joins TRBV2 to TRBJ1-1; D might be TRBD1 (5 bases). Trimming stripped 3 bases from V and 0 bases from J, with 11 bases between. Germline V gives CDR1 SNHLY, CDR2 FYNNEI. This CDR3 has 15 amino acids.

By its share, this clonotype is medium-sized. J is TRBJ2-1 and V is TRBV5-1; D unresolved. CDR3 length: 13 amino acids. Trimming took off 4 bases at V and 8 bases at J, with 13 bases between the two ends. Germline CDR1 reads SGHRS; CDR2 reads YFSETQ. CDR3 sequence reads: CASSLGPSDEQFF. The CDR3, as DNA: TGCGCCAGCAGCCTTGGGCCTTCGGATGAGCAGTTCTTC.

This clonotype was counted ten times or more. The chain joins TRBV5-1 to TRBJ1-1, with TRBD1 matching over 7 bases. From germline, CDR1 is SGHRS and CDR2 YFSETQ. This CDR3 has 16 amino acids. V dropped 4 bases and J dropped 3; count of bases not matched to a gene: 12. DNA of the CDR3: TGCGCCAGCAGCCCCGATCCTAGGCAGGGGGACACTGAAGCTTTCTTT. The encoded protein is CASSPDPRQGDTEAFF. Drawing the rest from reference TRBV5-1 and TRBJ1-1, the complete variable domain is KAGVTQTPRYLIKTRGQQVTLSCSPISGHRSVSWYQQTPGQGLQFLFEYFSETQRNKGNFPGRFSGRQFSNSRSEMNVSTLELGDSALYLCASSPDPRQGDTEAFFGQGTRLTVV.

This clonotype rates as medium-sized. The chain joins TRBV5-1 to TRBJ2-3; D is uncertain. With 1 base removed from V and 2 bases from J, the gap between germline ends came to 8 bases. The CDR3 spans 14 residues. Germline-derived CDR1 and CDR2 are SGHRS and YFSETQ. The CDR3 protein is CASSLSAPTDTQYF. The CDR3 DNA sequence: TGCGCCAGCAGCTTGTCGGCGCCCACAGATACGCAGTATTTT.

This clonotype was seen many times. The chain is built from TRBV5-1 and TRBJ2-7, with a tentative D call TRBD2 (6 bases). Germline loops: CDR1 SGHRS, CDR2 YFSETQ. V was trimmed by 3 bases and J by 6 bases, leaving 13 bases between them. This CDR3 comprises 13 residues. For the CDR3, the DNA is TGCGCCAGCAGCTCCGCGGGACTCGGCGAGCAGTACTTC. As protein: CASSSAGLGEQYF.

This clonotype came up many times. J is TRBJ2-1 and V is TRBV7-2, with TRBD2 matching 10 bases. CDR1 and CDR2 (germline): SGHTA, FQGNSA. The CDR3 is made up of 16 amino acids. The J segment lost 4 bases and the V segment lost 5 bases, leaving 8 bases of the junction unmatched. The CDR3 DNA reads TGTGCCAGCAGCCTACAAGCGGGAGGGCTTTACAATGAGCAGTTCTTC. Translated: CASSLQAGGLYNEQFF.

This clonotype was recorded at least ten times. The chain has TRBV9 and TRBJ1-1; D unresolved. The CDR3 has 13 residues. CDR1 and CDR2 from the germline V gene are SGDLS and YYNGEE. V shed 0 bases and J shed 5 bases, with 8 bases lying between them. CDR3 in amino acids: CASSVEALTEAFF. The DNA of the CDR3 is TGTGCCAGCAGCGTAGAGGCACTAACTGAAGCTTTCTTT.

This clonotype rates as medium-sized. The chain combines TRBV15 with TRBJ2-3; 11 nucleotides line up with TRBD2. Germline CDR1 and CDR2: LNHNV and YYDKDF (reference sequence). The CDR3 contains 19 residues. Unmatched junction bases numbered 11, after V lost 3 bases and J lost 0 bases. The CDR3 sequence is CATSSDPEGTSGSTDTQYF. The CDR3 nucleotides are TGTGCCACCAGCAGTGATCCCGAGGGGACTAGCGGTAGCACAGATACGCAGTATTTT. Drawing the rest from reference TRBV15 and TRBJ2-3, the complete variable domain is DAMVIQNPRYQVTQFGKPVTLSCSQTLNHNVMYWYQQKSSQAPKLLFHYYDKDFNNEADTPDNFQSRRPNTSFCFLDIRSPGLGDTAMYLCATSSDPEGTSGSTDTQYFGPGTRLTVL.

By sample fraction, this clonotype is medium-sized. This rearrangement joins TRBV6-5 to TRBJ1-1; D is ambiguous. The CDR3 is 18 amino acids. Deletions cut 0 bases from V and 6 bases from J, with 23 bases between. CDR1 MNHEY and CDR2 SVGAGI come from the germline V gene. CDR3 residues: CASSYSPSSWGWSPEAFF. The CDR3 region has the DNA TGTGCCAGCAGTTACTCACCTTCGAGCTGGGGATGGTCTCCTGAAGCTTTCTTT.

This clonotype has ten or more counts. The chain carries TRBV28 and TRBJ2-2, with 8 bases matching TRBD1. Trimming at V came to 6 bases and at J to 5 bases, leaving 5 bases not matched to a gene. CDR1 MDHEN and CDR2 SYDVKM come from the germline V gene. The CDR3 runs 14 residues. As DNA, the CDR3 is TGTGCCAGCAGGCAGGGGGCAAGGACCGGGGAGCTGTTTTTT. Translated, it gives CASRQGARTGELFF.

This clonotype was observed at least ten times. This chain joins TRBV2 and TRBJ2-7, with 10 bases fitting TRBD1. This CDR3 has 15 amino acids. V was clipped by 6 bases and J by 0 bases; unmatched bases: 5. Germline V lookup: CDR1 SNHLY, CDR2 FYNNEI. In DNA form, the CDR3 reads TGTGCCAGCAGCCTGGACAGGGGGTTCTCCTACGAGCAGTACTTC. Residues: CASSLDRGFSYEQYF.

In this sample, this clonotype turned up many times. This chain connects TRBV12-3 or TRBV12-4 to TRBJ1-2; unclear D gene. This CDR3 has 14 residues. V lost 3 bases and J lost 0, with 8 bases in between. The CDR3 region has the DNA TGTGCCAGCAGTTTCGGCAGAACTAACTATGGCTACACCTTC. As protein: CASSFGRTNYGYTF.